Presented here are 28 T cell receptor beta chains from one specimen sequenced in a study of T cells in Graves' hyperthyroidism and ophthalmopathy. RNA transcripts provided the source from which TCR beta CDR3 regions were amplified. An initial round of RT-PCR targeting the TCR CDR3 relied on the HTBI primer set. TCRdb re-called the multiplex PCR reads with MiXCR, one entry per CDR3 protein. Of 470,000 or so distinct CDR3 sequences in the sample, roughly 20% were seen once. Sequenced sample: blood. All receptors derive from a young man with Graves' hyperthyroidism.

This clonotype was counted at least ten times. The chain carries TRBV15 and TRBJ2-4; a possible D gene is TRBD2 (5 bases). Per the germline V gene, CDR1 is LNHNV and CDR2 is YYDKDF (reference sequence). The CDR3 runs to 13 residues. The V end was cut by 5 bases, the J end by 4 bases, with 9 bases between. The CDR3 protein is CATSLPGKNIQYF. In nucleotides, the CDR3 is TGTGCCACCAGCCTTCCGGGAAAAAACATTCAGTACTTC. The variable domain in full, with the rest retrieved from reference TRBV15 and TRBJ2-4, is DAMVIQNPRYQVTQFGKPVTLSCSQTLNHNVMYWYQQKSSQAPKLLFHYYDKDFNNEADTPDNFQSRRPNTSFCFLDIRSPGLGDTAMYLCATSLPGKNIQYFGAGTRLSVL.

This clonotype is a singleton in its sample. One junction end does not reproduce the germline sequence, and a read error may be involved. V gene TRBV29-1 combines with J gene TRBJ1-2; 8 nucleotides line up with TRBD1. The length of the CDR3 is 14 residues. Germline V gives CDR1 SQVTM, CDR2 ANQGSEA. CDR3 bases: TGCAGCGTTGGAAATGCAGGGGGCCTTCATGGCCACACCTTC. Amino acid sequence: CSVGNAGGLHGHTF.

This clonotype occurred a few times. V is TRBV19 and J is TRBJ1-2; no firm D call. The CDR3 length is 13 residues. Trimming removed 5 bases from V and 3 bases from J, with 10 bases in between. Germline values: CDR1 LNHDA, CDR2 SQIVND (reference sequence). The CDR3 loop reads CASSPDADYGYTF. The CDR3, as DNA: TGTGCCAGTAGTCCGGACGCTGACTATGGCTACACCTTC.

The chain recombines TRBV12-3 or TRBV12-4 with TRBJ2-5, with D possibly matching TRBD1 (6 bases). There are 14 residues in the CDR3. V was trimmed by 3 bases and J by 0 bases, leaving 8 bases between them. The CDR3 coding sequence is TGTGCCAGCAGTTTGGACAGCCACCAAGAGACCCAGTACTTC. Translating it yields CASSLDSHQETQYF.

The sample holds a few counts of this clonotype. CDR3 nucleotides: TGTGCCAGCAGTCGGAGTAGGGACAGGGTCTACGAGCAGTACTTC. Protein product: CASSRSRDRVYEQYF. The gene calls are TRBV2 and TRBJ2-7; 9 bases are shared with TRBD1. Trimming at V came to 5 bases and at J to 3 bases, leaving 8 bases not matched to a gene. Germline V CDR1 and CDR2: SNHLY, FYNNEI. This CDR3 is 15 amino acids long. Based on the CDR3 plus reference TRBV2 and TRBJ2-7, the full variable domain is EPEVTQTPSHQVTQMGQEVILRCVPISNHLYFYWYRQILGQKVEFLVSFYNNEISEKSEIFDDQFSVERPDGSNFTLKIRSTKLEDSAMYFCASSRSRDRVYEQYFGPGTRLTVT.

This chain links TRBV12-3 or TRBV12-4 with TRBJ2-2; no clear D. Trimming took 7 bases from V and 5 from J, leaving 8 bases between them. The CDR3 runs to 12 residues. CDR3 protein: CASTPRTGELFF. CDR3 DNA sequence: TGTGCCAGCACCCCAAGAACCGGGGAGCTGTTTTTT.

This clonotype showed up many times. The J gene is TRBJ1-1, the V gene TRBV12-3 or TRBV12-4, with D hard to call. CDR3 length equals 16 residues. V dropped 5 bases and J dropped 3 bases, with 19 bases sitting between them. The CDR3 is CASSRGDDTRHTEAFF. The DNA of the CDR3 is TGTGCCAGCAGTCGGGGTGATGACACCCGTCACACTGAAGCTTTCTTT.

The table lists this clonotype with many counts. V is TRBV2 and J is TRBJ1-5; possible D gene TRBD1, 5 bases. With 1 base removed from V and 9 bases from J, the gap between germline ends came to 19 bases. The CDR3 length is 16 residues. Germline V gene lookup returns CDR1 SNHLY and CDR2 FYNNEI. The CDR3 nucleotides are TGTGCCAGCAGTGAAGGCGACAGCTTTAGCTTTCTGCCCCAGCATTTT. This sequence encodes CASSEGDSFSFLPQHF.

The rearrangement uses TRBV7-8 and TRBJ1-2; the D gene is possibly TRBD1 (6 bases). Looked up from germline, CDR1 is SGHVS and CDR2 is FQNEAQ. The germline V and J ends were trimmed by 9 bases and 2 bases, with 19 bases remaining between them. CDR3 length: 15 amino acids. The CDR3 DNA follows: TGTGCCAGTAGTATAGCCGCTACAGGGAACTATGGCTACACCTTC. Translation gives CASSIAATGNYGYTF.

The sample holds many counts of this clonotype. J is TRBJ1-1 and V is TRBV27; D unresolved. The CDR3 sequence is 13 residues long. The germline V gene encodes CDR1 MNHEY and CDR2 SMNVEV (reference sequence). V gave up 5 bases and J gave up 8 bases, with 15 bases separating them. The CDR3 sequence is CASSQTRQGEAFF. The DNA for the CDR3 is TGTGCCAGCAGTCAAACAAGGCAAGGAGAAGCTTTCTTT.

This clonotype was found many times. CDR3 in amino acids: CASSFDVSNQPQHF. The CDR3 DNA sequence: TGTGCCAGCAGTTTTGACGTTAGCAATCAGCCCCAGCATTTT. The chain uses TRBV12-3 or TRBV12-4 and TRBJ1-5; D unresolved. The CDR3 has 14 amino acids. The V end lost 3 bases, the J end lost 0 bases, and 6 bases lay between the germline ends.

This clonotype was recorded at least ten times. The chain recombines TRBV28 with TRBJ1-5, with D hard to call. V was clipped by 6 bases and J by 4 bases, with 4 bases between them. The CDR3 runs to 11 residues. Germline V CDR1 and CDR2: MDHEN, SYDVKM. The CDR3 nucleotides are TGTGCCAGCAGCCTTAATCAGCCCCAGCATTTT. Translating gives CASSLNQPQHF.

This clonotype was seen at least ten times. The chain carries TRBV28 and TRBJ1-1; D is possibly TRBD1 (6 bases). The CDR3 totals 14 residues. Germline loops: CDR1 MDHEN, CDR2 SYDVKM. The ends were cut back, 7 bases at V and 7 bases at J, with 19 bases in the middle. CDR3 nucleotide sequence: TGTGCCAGCATTCCGGACAGCCGTCGAGATGAAGCTTTCTTT. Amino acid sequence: CASIPDSRRDEAFF.

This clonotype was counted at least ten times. Here the CDR3 reads CASSVTGFARSVYTF. In DNA, the CDR3 is TGTGCCAGCAGTGTCACAGGGTTCGCGAGAAGCGTCTACACCTTC. The chain has TRBV6-1 and TRBJ1-2; a weak D match, TRBD1 (6 bases). CDR1 is MNHNS and CDR2 is SASEGT in the germline V gene. V was cut by 4 bases and J by 10 bases, with 22 bases left in between. The CDR3 is 15 amino acids.

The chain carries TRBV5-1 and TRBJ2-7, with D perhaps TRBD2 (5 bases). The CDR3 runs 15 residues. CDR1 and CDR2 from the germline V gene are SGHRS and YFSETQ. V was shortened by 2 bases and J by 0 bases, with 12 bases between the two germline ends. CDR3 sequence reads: CASSFEDSDSYEQYF. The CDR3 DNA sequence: TGCGCCAGCAGCTTCGAGGACTCGGACTCCTACGAGCAGTACTTC.

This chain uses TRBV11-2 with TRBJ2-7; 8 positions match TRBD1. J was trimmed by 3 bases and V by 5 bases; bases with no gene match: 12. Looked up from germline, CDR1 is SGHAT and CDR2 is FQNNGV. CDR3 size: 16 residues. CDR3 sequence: CASSARSGTGRYEQYF. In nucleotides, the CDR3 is TGTGCCAGCAGCGCTAGATCCGGGACAGGACGCTACGAGCAGTACTTC.

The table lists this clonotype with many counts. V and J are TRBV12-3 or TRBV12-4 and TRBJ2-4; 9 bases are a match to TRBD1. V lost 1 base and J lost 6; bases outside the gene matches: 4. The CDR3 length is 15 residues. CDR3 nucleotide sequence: TGTGCCAGCAGTTTAGGGACAGGGGTACGAAACATTCAGTACTTC. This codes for CASSLGTGVRNIQYF.

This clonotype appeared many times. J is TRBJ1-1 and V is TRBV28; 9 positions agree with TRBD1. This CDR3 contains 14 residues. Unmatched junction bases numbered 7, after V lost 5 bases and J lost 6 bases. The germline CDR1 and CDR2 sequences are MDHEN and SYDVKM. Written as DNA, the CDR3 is TGTGCCAGCAGTAGACAGGGGGTTGTGGCTGAAGCTTTCTTT. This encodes CASSRQGVVAEAFF.

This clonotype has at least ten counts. CDR3 bases: TGTGCCAGCAGCTCATCGCCGGGACAGGTGGCTACCGAGCAGTACTTC. This encodes CASSSSPGQVATEQYF. The chain carries TRBV7-9 and TRBJ2-7; 8 bases fit TRBD1. Germline V gives CDR1 SEHNR, CDR2 FQNEAQ (reference sequence). V lost 4 bases, J lost 6 bases, and 14 bases stayed unmatched. The CDR3 covers 16 residues.

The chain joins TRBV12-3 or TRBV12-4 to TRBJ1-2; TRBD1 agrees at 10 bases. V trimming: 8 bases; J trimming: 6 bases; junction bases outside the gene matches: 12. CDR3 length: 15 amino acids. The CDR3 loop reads CASLTGGNWENGYTF. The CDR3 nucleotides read TGTGCCAGCCTGACAGGGGGCAATTGGGAGAATGGCTACACCTTC.

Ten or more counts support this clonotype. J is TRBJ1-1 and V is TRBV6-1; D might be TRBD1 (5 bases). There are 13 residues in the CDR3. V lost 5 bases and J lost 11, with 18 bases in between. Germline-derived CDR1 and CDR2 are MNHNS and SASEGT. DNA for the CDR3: TGTGCCAGCAGTCCACGGGCGGACACCGGTGCTTTCTTT. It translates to CASSPRADTGAFF.

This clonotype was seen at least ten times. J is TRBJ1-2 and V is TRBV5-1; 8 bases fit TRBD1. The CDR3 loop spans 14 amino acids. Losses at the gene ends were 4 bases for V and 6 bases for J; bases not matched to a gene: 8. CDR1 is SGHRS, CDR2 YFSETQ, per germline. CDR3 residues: CASSLTGVDNGYTF. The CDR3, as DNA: TGCGCCAGCAGCCTGACAGGGGTCGACAATGGCTACACCTTC.

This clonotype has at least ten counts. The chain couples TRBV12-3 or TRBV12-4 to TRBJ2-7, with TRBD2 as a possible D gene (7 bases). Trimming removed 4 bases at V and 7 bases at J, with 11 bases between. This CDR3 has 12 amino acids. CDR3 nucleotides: TGTGCCAGCAGTTGGGGGGGCTTTGAGCAGTACTTC. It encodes CASSWGGFEQYF.

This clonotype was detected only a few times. CDR3 DNA sequence: TGTGCCAGCAGTTTCAGGGCGGGGGATCAGCCCCAGCATTTT. It yields the protein CASSFRAGDQPQHF. The V gene is TRBV12-3 or TRBV12-4, the J gene TRBJ1-5; D is perhaps TRBD1 (5 bases). CDR3 length: 14 amino acids. Between the trimmed V and J ends, which lost 3 bases and 5 bases, there was a span of 11 bases.

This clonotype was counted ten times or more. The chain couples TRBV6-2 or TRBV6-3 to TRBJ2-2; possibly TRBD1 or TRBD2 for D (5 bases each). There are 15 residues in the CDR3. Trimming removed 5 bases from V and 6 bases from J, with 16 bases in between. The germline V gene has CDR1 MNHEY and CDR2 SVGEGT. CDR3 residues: CASSIGTVGAGELFF. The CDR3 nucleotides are TGTGCCAGCAGTATCGGGACGGTTGGGGCCGGGGAGCTGTTTTTT.

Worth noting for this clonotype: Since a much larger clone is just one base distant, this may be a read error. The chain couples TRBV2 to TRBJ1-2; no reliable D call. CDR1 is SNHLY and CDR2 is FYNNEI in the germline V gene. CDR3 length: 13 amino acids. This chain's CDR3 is CASNDGPNYGYGF. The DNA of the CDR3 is TGTGCCAGCAATGACGGACCCAACTATGGCTACGGCTTC.

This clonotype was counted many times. The CDR3 protein is CASSISGESNQPQHF. The CDR3 DNA reads as TGTGCCAGTAGTATTTCGGGGGAGAGCAATCAGCCCCAGCATTTT. The gene calls are TRBV19 and TRBJ1-5, with D possibly being TRBD1 (5 bases). V was shortened by 3 bases and J by 1 base, with 10 bases between the two germline ends. Germline CDR1 LNHDA, CDR2 SQIVND (reference sequence). This CDR3 region has 15 residues.

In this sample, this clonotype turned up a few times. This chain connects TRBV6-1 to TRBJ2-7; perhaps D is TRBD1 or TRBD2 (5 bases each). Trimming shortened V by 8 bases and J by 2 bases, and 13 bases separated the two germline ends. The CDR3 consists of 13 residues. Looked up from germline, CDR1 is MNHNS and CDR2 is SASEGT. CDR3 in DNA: TGTGCCAGCGGGTGGGACCGTGCCTACGAGCAGTACTTC. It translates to CASGWDRAYEQYF.